This paragraph reports one T cell receptor (beta chain). Antigen: not known. The CDR3 loop spans 16 amino acids. Trimming cost V 6 bases and J 4 bases, with 18 bases left between them. In germline, CDR1 is MGHRA, CDR2 YSYEKL. This record comes from a study of T cells in Graves' hyperthyroidism and ophthalmopathy. General study points: Blood also carried most thyroid clonotypes expanded above 0.001.

Amplification of TCR beta CDR3 regions used RNA as the template. First-round RT-PCR with HTBI primers amplified the TCR CDR3 region. From the multiplex PCR reads, TCRdb called clonotypes with MiXCR, one entry per CDR3 protein. Of about 400,000 distinct CDR3 sequences in the sample, about 15% were seen once. The hyperthyroidism was newly diagnosed and had lasted under 2 months; the patients were aged 18 to 65. Sequencing was performed on blood. The chain couples TRBV4-1 to TRBJ2-2; D may be TRBD1 (6 bases). The TCR sequence derives from a woman in her late teens or twenties with Graves' hyperthyroidism. The CDR3 DNA reads TGCGCCAGCAGACACCTAGGGGGTTCGGGCACCGGGGAGCTGTTTTTT. As protein: CASRHLGGSGTGELFF.